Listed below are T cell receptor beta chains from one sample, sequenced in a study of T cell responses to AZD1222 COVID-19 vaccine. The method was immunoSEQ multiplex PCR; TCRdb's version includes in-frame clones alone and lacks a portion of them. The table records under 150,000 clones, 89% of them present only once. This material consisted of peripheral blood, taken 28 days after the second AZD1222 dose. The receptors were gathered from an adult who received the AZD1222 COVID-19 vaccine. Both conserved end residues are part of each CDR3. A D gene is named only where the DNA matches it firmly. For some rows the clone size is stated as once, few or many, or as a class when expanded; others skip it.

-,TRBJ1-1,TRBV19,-,CASIPRQHTSDEAFF,TGTGCCAGTATTCCCCGGCAGCATACAAGCGATGAAGCTTTCTTT
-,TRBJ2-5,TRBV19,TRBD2,CASSAPPGTSAQETQYF,TGTGCCAGTAGTGCTCCTCCCGGGACTAGCGCTCAAGAGACCCAGTACTTC
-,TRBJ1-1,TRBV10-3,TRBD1,CAISGQGQGHTEAFF,TGTGCCATCAGTGGCCAGGGACAGGGTCACACTGAAGCTTTCTTT
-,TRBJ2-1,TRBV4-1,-,CASSLQGGDEQFF,TGCGCCAGCAGCCTACAAGGAGGGGATGAGCAGTTCTTC
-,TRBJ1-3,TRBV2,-,CASSGTTQSSGNTIYF,TGTGCCAGCAGTGGGACAACCCAGAGCTCTGGAAACACCATATATTTT
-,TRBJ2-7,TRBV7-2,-,CASTLLYEQYF,TGTGCCAGCACCCTTCTCTACGAGCAGTACTTC
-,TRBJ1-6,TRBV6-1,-,CASSVQGSGFYNSPLHF,TGTGCCAGCAGTGTGCAGGGTAGTGGCTTTTATAATTCACCCCTCCACTTT
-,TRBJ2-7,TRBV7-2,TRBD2,CASSLLLASGGVSGQYF,TGTGCCAGCAGCCTCTTACTGGCCAGCGGGGGTGTCAGTGGGCAGTACTTC
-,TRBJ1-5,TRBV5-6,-,CASSLGYRNQPQHF,TGTGCCAGCAGCTTAGGGTATCGCAATCAGCCCCAGCATTTT
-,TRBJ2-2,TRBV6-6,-,CASNKMSTGELFF,TGTGCCAGCAACAAAATGAGTACCGGGGAGCTGTTTTTT
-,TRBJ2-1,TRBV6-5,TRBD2,CASSPGLAIYNEQFF,TGTGCCAGCAGTCCTGGACTAGCGATCTACAATGAGCAGTTCTTC
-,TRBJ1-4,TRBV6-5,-,CASSPMGGGGEKLFF,TGTGCCAGCAGTCCTATGGGTGGGGGCGGTGAAAAACTGTTTTTT
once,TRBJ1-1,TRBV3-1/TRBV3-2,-,CASSYYRDLNTEAFF,TGTGCCAGCAGCTATTACAGGGACTTGAACACTGAAGCTTTCTTT
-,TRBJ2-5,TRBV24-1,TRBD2,CATSEPGSGGGETQYF,TGTGCCACCAGTGAGCCGGGGAGCGGGGGGGGAGAGACCCAGTACTTC
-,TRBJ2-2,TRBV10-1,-,CASSEYATGELFF,TGCGCCAGCAGTGAATATGCCACCGGGGAGCTGTTTTTT
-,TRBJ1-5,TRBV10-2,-,CASSENGLSNQPQHF,TGCGCCAGCAGTGAGAACGGGTTGAGCAATCAGCCCCAGCATTTT
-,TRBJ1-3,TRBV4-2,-,CASSWTPSGNTIYF,TGTGCCAGCAGCTGGACACCCTCTGGAAACACCATATATTTT
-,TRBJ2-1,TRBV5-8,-,CASSLAWTEINEQFF,TGTGCCAGCAGTTTGGCGTGGACAGAGATTAATGAGCAGTTCTTC
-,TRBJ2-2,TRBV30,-,CAWRGRDSGGELFF,TGTGCCTGGAGGGGTCGGGATTCGGGCGGGGAGCTGTTTTTT
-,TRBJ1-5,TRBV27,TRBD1,CASRPQSSGTGAQPQHF,TGTGCCAGCAGACCTCAATCCTCCGGGACAGGGGCTCAGCCCCAGCATTTT
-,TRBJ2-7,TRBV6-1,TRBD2,CASSEGLAGNRDF,TGTGCCAGCAGTGAGGGACTAGCGGGGAACCGAGACTTC
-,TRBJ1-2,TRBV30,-,CAWSLANYGYTF,TGTGCCTGGAGTTTGGCGAACTATGGCTACACCTTC
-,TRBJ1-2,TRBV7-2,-,CASSLDGGIRGYTF,TGTGCCAGCAGCTTAGATGGGGGCATCAGGGGCTACACCTTC
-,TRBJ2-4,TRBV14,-,CASSLGPLAKNIQYF,TGTGCCAGCAGCCTAGGGCCTTTAGCCAAAAACATTCAGTACTTC
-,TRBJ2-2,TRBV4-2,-,CASSQETANTGELFF,TGTGCCAGCAGCCAAGAGACAGCGAACACCGGGGAGCTGTTTTTT
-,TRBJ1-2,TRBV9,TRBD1,CASSVEGQGLYGYTF,TGTGCCAGCAGCGTAGAGGGACAGGGGCTCTATGGCTACACCTTC
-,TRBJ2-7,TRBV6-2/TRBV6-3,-,CASSLQTYEQYF,TGTGCCAGCAGCCTACAGACCTACGAGCAGTACTTC
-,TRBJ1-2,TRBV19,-,CASSAGFSYGYTF,TGTGCCAGTAGCGCAGGGTTTTCTTATGGCTACACCTTC
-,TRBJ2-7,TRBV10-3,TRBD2,CAISESMSSGSYEQYF,TGTGCCATCAGTGAGTCGATGTCTAGCGGGAGTTACGAGCAGTACTTC
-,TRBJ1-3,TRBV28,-,CASLTTVYGYSGNTIYF,TGTGCCAGCCTGACGACAGTGTATGGTTACTCCGGAAACACCATATATTTT
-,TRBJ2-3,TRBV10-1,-,CASSEGLTDTQYF,TGCGCCAGCAGTGAGGGTCTCACAGATACGCAGTATTTT
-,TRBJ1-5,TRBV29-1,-,CSVGGQGNQPQHF,TGCAGCGTGGGGGGGCAGGGAAACCAGCCCCAGCATTTT
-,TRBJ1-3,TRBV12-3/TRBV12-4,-,CASSLAPRNTIYF,TGTGCCAGCAGTTTAGCGCCACGAAACACCATATATTTT
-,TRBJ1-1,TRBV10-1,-,CASSDEGRGGTEAFF,TGCGCCAGCAGTGACGAAGGCAGGGGCGGCACTGAAGCTTTCTTT
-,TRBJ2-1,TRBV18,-,CASSPPSTYNEQFF,TGTGCCAGCTCACCTCCGAGTACCTACAATGAGCAGTTCTTC
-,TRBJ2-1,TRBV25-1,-,CASSEEGRGGNEQFF,TGTGCCAGCAGTGAAGAAGGCAGGGGGGGCAATGAGCAGTTCTTC
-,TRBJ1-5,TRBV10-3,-,CAISERTVNQPQHF,TGTGCCATCAGTGAAAGGACGGTTAATCAGCCCCAGCATTTT
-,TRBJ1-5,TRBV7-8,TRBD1,CASSLGQGAGQPQHF,TGTGCCAGCAGCTTGGGACAGGGGGCCGGTCAGCCCCAGCATTTT
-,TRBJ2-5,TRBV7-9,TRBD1,CASSFPGQGATQYF,TGTGCCAGCAGCTTTCCGGGACAGGGGGCGACCCAGTACTTC
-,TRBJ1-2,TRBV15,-,CATRPGGANYGYTF,TGTGCCACCCGCCCGGGAGGGGCTAACTATGGCTACACCTTC
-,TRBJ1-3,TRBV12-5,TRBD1,CASARSPGQGGALSGNTIYF,TGTGCTAGTGCCCGGTCCCCCGGACAGGGGGGTGCGCTCTCTGGAAACACCATATATTTT
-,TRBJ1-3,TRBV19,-,CASSDSGRNTIYF,TGTGCCAGTAGCGACAGTGGACGAAACACCATATATTTT
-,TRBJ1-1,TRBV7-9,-,CASSLGGGLNTEAFF,TGTGCCAGCAGCTTAGGGGGCGGGCTGAACACTGAAGCTTTCTTT
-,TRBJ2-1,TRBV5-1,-,CASEPFDSLRNEQFF,TGCGCCAGCGAGCCGTTCGACAGCCTGAGAAATGAGCAGTTCTTC
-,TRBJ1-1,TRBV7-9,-,CASSLQMEGEAFF,TGTGCCAGCAGCTTACAGATGGAGGGAGAAGCTTTCTTT
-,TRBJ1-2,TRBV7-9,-,CASSLEGYGYTF,TGTGCCAGCAGCTTAGAAGGCTATGGCTACACCTTC
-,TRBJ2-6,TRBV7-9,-,CASSLDYSSSGANVLTF,TGTGCCAGCAGCTTAGACTACTCTAGCTCTGGGGCCAACGTCCTGACTTTC
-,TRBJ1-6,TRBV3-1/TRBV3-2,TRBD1,CASSDSGTGMGNSPLHF,TGTGCCAGCAGCGACTCCGGGACAGGGATGGGGAATTCACCCCTCCACTTT
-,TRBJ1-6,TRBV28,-,CASSRQLQSSYNSPLHF,TGTGCCAGCAGTAGACAGCTACAAAGCTCCTATAATTCACCCCTCCACTTT
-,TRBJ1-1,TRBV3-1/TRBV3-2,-,CASSRGYTEAFF,TGTGCCAGCAGCAGGGGGTACACTGAAGCTTTCTTT
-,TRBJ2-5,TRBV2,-,CASSYSSLEETQYF,TGTGCCAGCAGTTATTCGAGCTTGGAGGAGACCCAGTACTTC
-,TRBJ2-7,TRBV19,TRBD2,CASSAPRRGTYEQYF,TGTGCCAGTAGTGCTCCTCGGCGGGGGACCTACGAGCAGTACTTC
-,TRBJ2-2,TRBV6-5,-,CASEEANTGELFF,TGTGCCAGCGAAGAGGCGAACACCGGGGAGCTGTTTTTT
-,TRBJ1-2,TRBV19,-,CASSHEQGSGGYTF,TGTGCCAGTAGTCACGAACAGGGCTCCGGCGGCTACACCTTC
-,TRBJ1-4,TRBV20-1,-,CSASTGATNEKLFF,TGCAGTGCTAGTACGGGTGCAACTAATGAAAAACTGTTTTTT
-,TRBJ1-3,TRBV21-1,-,CARPRVEGAIGNTIYF,TGTGCCAGGCCGCGAGTGGAGGGGGCAATTGGAAACACCATATATTTT
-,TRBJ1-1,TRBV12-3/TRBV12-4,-,CASSPGYTEAFF,TGTGCCAGCTCCCCTGGGTACACTGAAGCTTTCTTT